This TCR beta chain is from a study of blood T cell repertoires in COVID-19. Looking at the study overall: The United States, Italy and Spain provided the acute and convalescent COVID-19 samples. PBMCs, B-cell-depleted T cells, or T cells were the source of the cDNA or gDNA that made up the material.

In the study's own analysis: Quantification of nucleated cells was approximated via reference gene primer amplification. Produced via immunoSEQ multiplex PCR; TCRdb's table is partial and in-frame only. That table is the source of V, J and clone size, and D and trimming were worked out from the DNA. This table has some 150,000 clones, more than 75% appearing once. The sequenced sample consisted of peripheral blood. This clonotype was obtained from a human donor with acute or convalescent COVID-19. The donor label of this sample is uncertain.

The CDR3 DNA follows: TGCGCCAGCAGCTTGGCCTTAAGGACAGCGGACGAAAAACTGTTTTTT. It is translated as CASSLALRTADEKLFF. V is TRBV5-1 and J is TRBJ1-4, with D perhaps TRBD1 (6 bases). Trimming left V 0 bases short and J 8 bases short, with 17 bases between. The CDR3 covers 16 residues. Germline lookup yields CDR1 SGHRS and CDR2 YFSETQ.